These 22 T cell receptor beta chains share one sample of origin, sequenced in a study of identical twins. TCRdb reprocessed the 5' RACE reads via MiXCR and lists one record per CDR3 protein. The sample has 140,000 to 150,000 distinct CDR3 sequences, around 3.5% seen once; the top ten hold around 8.1%. Sequencing was done on a sample of memory T cells sorted from blood. The receptor set was obtained from a man between 18 and 35 years old in good health.

The chain couples TRBV5-5 to TRBJ1-1, with unresolved D. Per germline, CDR1 SGHKS and CDR2 YYEKEE (reference sequence). The V end was cut by 3 bases, the J end by 7 bases, with 16 bases between. The CDR3 length is 14 residues. The DNA for the CDR3 is TGTGCCAGCAGCTCCTTAAAACTACAGAGTGAAGCTTTCTTT. Translating it yields CASSSLKLQSEAFF.

This clonotype was seen ten or more times. The CDR3 sequence is CASSESISAGGLDTQYF. CDR3 nucleotide sequence: TGCGCCAGCAGTGAGTCGATCTCGGCGGGAGGGCTGGATACGCAGTATTTT. The chain has TRBV10-1 and TRBJ2-3; 9 bases agree with TRBD2. This CDR3 has 17 amino acids. Germline CDR1 and CDR2: WNHNN and SYGVQD (reference sequence). The V and J ends lost 0 bases and 6 bases, in that order; junction bases with no gene match: 10.

This clonotype appeared many times. The gene calls are TRBV7-9 and TRBJ2-7; D uncertain. Germline values: CDR1 SEHNR, CDR2 FQNEAQ (reference sequence). V was cut by 0 bases and J by 0 bases, with 6 bases left in between. CDR3 length: 14 amino acids. CDR3 DNA: TGTGCCAGCAGCTTAGCTGGCAGCTCCTACGAGCAGTACTTC. Residues: CASSLAGSSYEQYF. Variable domain in full (rest from reference TRBV7-9 and TRBJ2-7): DTGVSQNPRHKITKRGQNVTFRCDPISEHNRLYWYRQTLGQGPEFLTYFQNEAQLEKSRLLSDRFSAERPKGSFSTLEIQRTEQGDSAMYLCASSLAGSSYEQYFGPGTRLTVT.

This clonotype appeared many times. This chain links TRBV2 with TRBJ2-3, with D possibly matching TRBD1 (5 bases). This CDR3 region has 12 residues. Germline CDR1 SNHLY, CDR2 FYNNEI. V lost 7 bases to trimming and J lost 2 bases, with 7 bases between them. The CDR3 coding sequence is TGTGCCAGCACACAGGACACAGATACGCAGTATTTT. Translating gives CASTQDTDTQYF.

This clonotype has ten or more counts. This chain links TRBV7-2 with TRBJ2-7; 7 bases match TRBD2. Germline assignment: CDR1 SGHTA and CDR2 FQGNSA. The length of the CDR3 is 14 residues. V shed 0 bases and J 6 bases; nucleotides not matched to a gene: 5. In nucleotides, the CDR3 is TGTGCCAGCAGCTTAGCGCACGGACTAGGCGAGCAGTACTTC. This encodes CASSLAHGLGEQYF.

Many counts were recorded for this clonotype. The rearrangement joins TRBV20-1 to TRBJ1-6, with D possibly TRBD1 on 5 matching bases. V lost 3 bases and J 8 bases, leaving 14 bases between the germline ends. The V gene's germline CDR1 is DFQATT and CDR2 SNEGSKA (reference sequence). The CDR3 is made up of 14 amino acids. In nucleotides, the CDR3 is TGCAGTGCTAGCGAGGAGGCAGGGCATTCACCCCTCCACTTT. Its translation: CSASEEAGHSPLHF.

This clonotype was counted a few times. V and J are TRBV6-5 and TRBJ2-3; 9 bases are a match to TRBD2. There are 17 residues in the CDR3. Germline-derived CDR1 and CDR2 are MNHEY and SVGAGI. The ends lost 0 bases at V and 1 base at J; junction bases unmatched: 5. CDR3 region: CASSYSIGLARTDTQYF. The CDR3 bases are TGTGCCAGCAGTTACTCGATAGGACTAGCGCGCACAGATACGCAGTATTTT.

This clonotype was found many times. The V and J genes are TRBV5-6 and TRBJ1-3, with D perhaps TRBD1 (6 bases). CDR1 is SGHDT, CDR2 YYEEEE, per germline. Between the trimmed V and J ends, which lost 2 bases and 0 bases, there was a span of 12 bases. CDR3 length: 16 residues. The CDR3 protein is CASSFGTISSGNTIYF. CDR3 DNA sequence: TGTGCCAGCAGCTTCGGGACAATAAGCTCTGGAAACACCATATATTTT.

This clonotype was picked up many times. V is TRBV6-1 and J is TRBJ2-5; D ambiguous. The CDR3 has 13 residues. V shed 4 bases and J shed 4 bases, with 10 bases lying between them. Per germline, CDR1 MNHNS and CDR2 SASEGT. The CDR3, as DNA: TGTGCCAGCAGTGCCCAAACGGGAGAGACCCAGTACTTC. This sequence encodes CASSAQTGETQYF.

This clonotype was counted many times. The rearrangement links TRBV2 to TRBJ2-1, with a weak D call TRBD2 (5 bases). V lost 6 bases to trimming and J lost 2 bases, with 14 bases between them. CDR3 length: 15 residues. Germline V lookup: CDR1 SNHLY, CDR2 FYNNEI. CDR3 protein: CASRWGGGTYNEQFF. For the CDR3, the DNA is TGTGCCAGCAGGTGGGGTGGAGGTACCTACAATGAGCAGTTCTTC. Together with reference TRBV2 and TRBJ2-1, the CDR3 gives the full variable domain: EPEVTQTPSHQVTQMGQEVILRCVPISNHLYFYWYRQILGQKVEFLVSFYNNEISEKSEIFDDQFSVERPDGSNFTLKIRSTKLEDSAMYFCASRWGGGTYNEQFFGPGTRLTVL.

This clonotype was recorded many times. The chain links TRBV6-5 to TRBJ2-7; D is possibly TRBD2 (5 bases). The CDR3 spans 15 residues. Trimming left V 0 bases short and J 3 bases short, with 12 bases between. Germline lookup yields CDR1 MNHEY and CDR2 SVGAGI. The CDR3 coding sequence is TGTGCCAGCAGTTACTCCCGGGGATGGGGCTACGAGCAGTACGTC. Translated: CASSYSRGWGYEQYV.

This clonotype has ten or more counts. The chain recombines TRBV28 with TRBJ2-2; tentatively, D is TRBD1 (5 bases). CDR1 is MDHEN and CDR2 is SYDVKM in the germline V gene. V lost 7 bases to trimming and J lost 6 bases, with 18 bases between them. The CDR3 totals 15 residues. The CDR3 DNA sequence: TGTGCCAGCAAAAGGCCTGAAAGGGGCTCCGGGGAGCTGTTTTTT. Translation gives CASKRPERGSGELFF.

This clonotype has a count of ten or more. The CDR3 sequence is CASTRTGGYEQYF. In DNA form, the CDR3 reads TGTGCCAGCACGCGGACGGGAGGCTACGAGCAGTACTTC. The V gene is TRBV7-9, the J gene TRBJ2-7, with 7 bases that match TRBD2. In germline, CDR1 is SEHNR, CDR2 FQNEAQ (reference sequence). Germline trimming cut 7 bases from V and 3 bases from J; bases unmatched to any gene: 6. CDR3 size: 13 residues.

Many counts were recorded for this clonotype. The J gene is TRBJ1-1, the V gene TRBV11-2, with D hard to call. V gave up 3 bases and J gave up 6 bases, with 23 bases separating them. Germline V gene lookup returns CDR1 SGHAT and CDR2 FQNNGV. The CDR3 is 17 residues long. The CDR3 protein is CASSFDRAGRFLAEAFF. The CDR3 DNA is TGTGCCAGCAGCTTCGATAGGGCAGGAAGATTTTTGGCTGAAGCTTTCTTT.

This clonotype came up many times. The chain uses TRBV4-3 and TRBJ1-5; D uncertain. With 0 bases removed from V and 5 bases from J, the gap between germline ends came to 8 bases. This CDR3 region has 14 residues. Germline CDR1 LGHNA, CDR2 YSLEER. The CDR3 loop reads CASSQDPADQPQHF. CDR3 nucleotides: TGCGCCAGCAGCCAAGACCCAGCGGATCAGCCCCAGCATTTT.

This clonotype was found a few times. The V gene is TRBV18, the J gene TRBJ1-1; D is perhaps TRBD1 (6 bases). The germline gives CDR1 KGHSH, CDR2 LQKENI. The CDR3 consists of 15 residues. The V end was cut by 2 bases, the J end by 3 bases, with 13 bases between. The chain's CDR3 is CASSPLGGAYTEAFF. In DNA form, the CDR3 reads TGTGCCAGCTCACCATTGGGGGGCGCGTACACTGAAGCTTTCTTT.

This clonotype occurred many times. V is TRBV20-1 and J is TRBJ1-3, with 7 bases that match TRBD1. The J segment lost 6 bases and the V segment lost 3 bases, leaving 5 bases of the junction unmatched. Germline values: CDR1 DFQATT, CDR2 SNEGSKA (reference sequence). This CDR3 region has 13 residues. CDR3 residues: CSASNRGLNTIYF. The CDR3 nucleotides read TGCAGTGCTAGCAACAGGGGACTAAACACCATATATTTT.

This clonotype has at least ten counts. The V call is TRBV5-1, the J call TRBJ2-1, with D uncertain. This CDR3 has 12 amino acids. CDR1 is SGHRS and CDR2 is YFSETQ in the germline V gene. Trimming stripped 0 bases from V and 8 bases from J, with 6 bases between. CDR3 sequence (DNA): TGCGCCAGCAGCTTGGGAATGCATGAGCAGTTCTTC. This sequence encodes CASSLGMHEQFF.

Details on this clonotype: A much larger clone sits a single nucleotide away, making a read error possible. The V call is TRBV27, the J call TRBJ1-1; the match to TRBD1 covers 7 bases. CDR3 size: 15 residues. Germline V gives CDR1 MNHEY, CDR2 SMNVEV (reference sequence). V was pared by 3 bases and J by 3 bases, with 7 bases of the junction left unmatched. CDR3 in amino acids: CASSLGQGVDTEAFF. The DNA for the CDR3 is TGTGCCAGCAGTTTGGGCCAGGGGGTGGACACTGAAGCTTTCTTT.

This clonotype came up many times. The chain uses TRBV6-1 and TRBJ1-5; D is uncertain. The germline CDR1 and CDR2 sequences are MNHNS and SASEGT. Trimming pared 5 bases from V and 5 bases from J, leaving 10 bases between. This CDR3 contains 13 residues. CDR3 loop: CASSPDGYQPQHF. Written as DNA, the CDR3 is TGTGCCAGCAGTCCGGACGGGTATCAGCCCCAGCATTTT.

This clonotype came up many times. This chain links TRBV24-1 with TRBJ1-2; tentatively, D is TRBD1 (5 bases). V lost 5 bases and J lost 3, with 12 bases in between. The germline V gene has CDR1 KGHDR and CDR2 SFDVKD. The CDR3 sequence is 14 residues long. CDR3: CATSGGFSDYGYTF. In nucleotides, the CDR3 is TGTGCCACCAGTGGGGGGTTCTCCGACTATGGCTACACCTTC.

This clonotype was seen many times. The chain joins TRBV7-9 to TRBJ1-1; no firm D call. This CDR3 is 13 amino acids long. Trimming removed 9 bases from V and 5 bases from J, with 16 bases in between. Germline assignment: CDR1 SEHNR and CDR2 FQNEAQ (reference sequence). CDR3 sequence: CASRGLGGTEAFF. The CDR3, as DNA: TGTGCCAGTCGCGGGTTGGGTGGGACTGAAGCTTTCTTT.